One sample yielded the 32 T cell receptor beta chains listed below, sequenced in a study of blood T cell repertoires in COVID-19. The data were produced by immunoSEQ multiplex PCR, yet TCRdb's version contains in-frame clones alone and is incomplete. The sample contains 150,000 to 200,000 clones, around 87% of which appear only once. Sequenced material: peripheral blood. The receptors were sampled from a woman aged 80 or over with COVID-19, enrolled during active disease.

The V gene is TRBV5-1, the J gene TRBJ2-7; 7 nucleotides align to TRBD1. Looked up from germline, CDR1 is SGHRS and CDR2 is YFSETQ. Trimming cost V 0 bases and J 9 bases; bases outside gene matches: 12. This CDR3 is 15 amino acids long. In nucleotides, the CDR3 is TGCGCCAGCAGCTTGGCTGGGACAGCCCCTTCGGGGCAGTACTTC. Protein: CASSLAGTAPSGQYF. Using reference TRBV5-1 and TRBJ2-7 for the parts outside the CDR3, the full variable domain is KAGVTQTPRYLIKTRGQQVTLSCSPISGHRSVSWYQQTPGQGLQFLFEYFSETQRNKGNFPGRFSGRQFSNSRSEMNVSTLELGDSALYLCASSLAGTAPSGQYFGPGTRLTVT.

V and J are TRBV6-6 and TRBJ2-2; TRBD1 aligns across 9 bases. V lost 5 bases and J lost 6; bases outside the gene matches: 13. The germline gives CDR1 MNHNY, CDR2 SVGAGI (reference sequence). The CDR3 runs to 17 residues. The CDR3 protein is CASSPSGTGQYPGELFF. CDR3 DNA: TGTGCCAGCAGTCCCTCCGGGACAGGGCAATACCCCGGGGAGCTGTTTTTT.

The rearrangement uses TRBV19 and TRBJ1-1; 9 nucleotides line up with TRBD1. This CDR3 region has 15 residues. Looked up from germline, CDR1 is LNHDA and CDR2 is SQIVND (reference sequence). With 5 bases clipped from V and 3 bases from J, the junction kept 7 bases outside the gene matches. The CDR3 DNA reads TGTGCCAGTAGTCCCGGGACAGGGAGGGACACTGAAGCTTTCTTT. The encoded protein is CASSPGTGRDTEAFF.

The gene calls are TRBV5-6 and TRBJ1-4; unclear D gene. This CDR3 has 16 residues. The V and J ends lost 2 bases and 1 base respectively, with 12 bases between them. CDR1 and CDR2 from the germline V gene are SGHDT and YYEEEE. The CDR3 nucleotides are TGTGCCAGCAGCTTTGAGGGTACGGGAACTAATGAAAAACTGTTTTTT. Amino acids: CASSFEGTGTNEKLFF. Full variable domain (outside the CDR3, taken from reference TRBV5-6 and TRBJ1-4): DAGVTQSPTHLIKTRGQQVTLRCSPKSGHDTVSWYQQALGQGPQFIFQYYEEEERQRGNFPDRFSGHQFPNYSSELNVNALLLGDSALYLCASSFEGTGTNEKLFFGSGTQLSVL.

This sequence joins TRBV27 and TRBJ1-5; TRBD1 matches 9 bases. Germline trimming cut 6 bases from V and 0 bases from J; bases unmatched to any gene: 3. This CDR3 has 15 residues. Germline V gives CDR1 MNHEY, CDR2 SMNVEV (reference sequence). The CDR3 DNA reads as TGTGCCAGCAGAGTACAGGGGGCTAGCAATCAGCCCCAGCATTTT. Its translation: CASRVQGASNQPQHF.

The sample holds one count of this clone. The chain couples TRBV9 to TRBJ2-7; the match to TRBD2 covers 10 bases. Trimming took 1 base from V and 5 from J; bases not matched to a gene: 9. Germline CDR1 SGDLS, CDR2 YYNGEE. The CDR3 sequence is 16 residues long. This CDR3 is CASSVRAGGPMDEQYF. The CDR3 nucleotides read TGTGCCAGCAGCGTAAGAGCGGGAGGGCCAATGGACGAGCAGTACTTC.

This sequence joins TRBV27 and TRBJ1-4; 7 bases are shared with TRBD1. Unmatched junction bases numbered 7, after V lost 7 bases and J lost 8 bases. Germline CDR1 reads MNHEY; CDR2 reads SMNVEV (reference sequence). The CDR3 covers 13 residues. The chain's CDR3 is CASKGQPEEKLFF. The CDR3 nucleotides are TGTGCCAGCAAGGGACAGCCCGAGGAAAAACTGTTTTTT.

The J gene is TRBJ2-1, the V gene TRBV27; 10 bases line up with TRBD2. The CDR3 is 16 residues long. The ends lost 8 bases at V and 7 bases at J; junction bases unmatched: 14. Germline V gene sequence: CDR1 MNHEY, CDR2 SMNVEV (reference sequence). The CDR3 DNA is TGTGCCAGCGGGCTCCGGCTAGCGGGAGTTGGAAATGAGCAGTTCTTC. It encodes CASGLRLAGVGNEQFF.

The CDR3 here is CASSLWEGEAFF. The CDR3 DNA follows: TGTGCCAGCAGCTTATGGGAGGGAGAAGCTTTCTTT. The chain links TRBV7-9 to TRBJ1-1; no clear D gene. Germline V gives CDR1 SEHNR, CDR2 FQNEAQ (reference sequence). The CDR3 is 12 residues long. V lost 2 bases, J lost 8 bases, and 9 bases lay in between.

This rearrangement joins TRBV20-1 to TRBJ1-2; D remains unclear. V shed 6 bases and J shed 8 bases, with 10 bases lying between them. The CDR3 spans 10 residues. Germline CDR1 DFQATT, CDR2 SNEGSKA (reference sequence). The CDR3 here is CSAVSGGYTF. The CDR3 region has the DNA TGCAGTGCCGTCAGTGGCGGCTACACCTTC.

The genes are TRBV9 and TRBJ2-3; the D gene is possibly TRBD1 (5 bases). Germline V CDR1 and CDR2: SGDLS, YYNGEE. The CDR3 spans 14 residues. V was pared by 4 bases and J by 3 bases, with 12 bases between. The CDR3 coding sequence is TGTGCCAGCAGCTCCCGGACACTTACAGATACGCAGTATTTT. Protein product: CASSSRTLTDTQYF.

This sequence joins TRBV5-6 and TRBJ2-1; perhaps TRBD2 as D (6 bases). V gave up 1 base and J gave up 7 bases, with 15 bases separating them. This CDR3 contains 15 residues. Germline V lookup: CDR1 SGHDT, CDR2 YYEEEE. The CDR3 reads CASSLLREKGNEQFF. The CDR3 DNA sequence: TGTGCCAGCAGCTTGTTACGGGAGAAGGGTAATGAGCAGTTCTTC.

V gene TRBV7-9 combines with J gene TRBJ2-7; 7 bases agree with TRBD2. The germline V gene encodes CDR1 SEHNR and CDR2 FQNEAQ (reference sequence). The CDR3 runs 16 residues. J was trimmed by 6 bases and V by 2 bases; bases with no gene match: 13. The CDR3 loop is CASSLSLGTIAGEQYF. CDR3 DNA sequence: TGTGCCAGCAGCTTATCTCTTGGGACTATAGCGGGCGAGCAGTACTTC.

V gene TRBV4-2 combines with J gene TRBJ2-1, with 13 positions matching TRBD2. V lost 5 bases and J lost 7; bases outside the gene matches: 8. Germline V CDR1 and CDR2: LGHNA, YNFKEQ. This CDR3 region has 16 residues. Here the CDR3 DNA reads TGTGCCAGCAGCGAGGGACTAGCGGGACTGGGTAATGAGCAGTTCTTC. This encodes CASSEGLAGLGNEQFF.

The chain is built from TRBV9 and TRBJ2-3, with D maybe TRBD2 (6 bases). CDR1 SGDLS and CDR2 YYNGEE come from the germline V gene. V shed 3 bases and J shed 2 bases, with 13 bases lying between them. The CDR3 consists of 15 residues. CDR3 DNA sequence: TGTGCCAGCAGCGAAACCTCGGGACTCACAGATACGCAGTATTTT. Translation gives CASSETSGLTDTQYF.

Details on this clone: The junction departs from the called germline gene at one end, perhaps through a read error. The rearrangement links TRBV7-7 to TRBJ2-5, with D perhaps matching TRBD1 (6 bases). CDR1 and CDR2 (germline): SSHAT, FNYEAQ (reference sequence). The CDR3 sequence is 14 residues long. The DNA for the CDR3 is TGTGCTAGCAGCTTAGCAGGGGTGGGGGAGACCCAGTACTTC. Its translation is CASSLAGVGETQYF.

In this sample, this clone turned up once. CDR3 amino acids: CASSLVLRNTGELFF. CDR3 DNA: TGTGCCAGCAGCTTAGTCCTTCGGAACACCGGGGAGCTGTTTTTT. The chain is built from TRBV7-2 and TRBJ2-2; unclear D gene. Germline V gene sequence: CDR1 SGHTA, CDR2 FQGNSA. The CDR3 loop spans 15 amino acids. Trimming removed 1 base from V and 1 base from J, with 7 bases in between.

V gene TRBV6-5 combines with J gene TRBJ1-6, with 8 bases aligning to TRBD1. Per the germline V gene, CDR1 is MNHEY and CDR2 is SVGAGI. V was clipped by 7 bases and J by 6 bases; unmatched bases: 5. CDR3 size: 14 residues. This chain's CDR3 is CASNPQGVNSPLHF. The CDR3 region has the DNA TGTGCCAGCAATCCACAGGGGGTTAATTCACCCCTCCACTTT.

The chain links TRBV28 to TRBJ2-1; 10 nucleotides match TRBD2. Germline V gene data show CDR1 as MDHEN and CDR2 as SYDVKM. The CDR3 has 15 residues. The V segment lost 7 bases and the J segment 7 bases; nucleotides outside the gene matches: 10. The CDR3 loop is CASTKAGGPRNEQFF. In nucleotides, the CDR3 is TGTGCCAGCACCAAAGCGGGAGGGCCTCGGAATGAGCAGTTCTTC.

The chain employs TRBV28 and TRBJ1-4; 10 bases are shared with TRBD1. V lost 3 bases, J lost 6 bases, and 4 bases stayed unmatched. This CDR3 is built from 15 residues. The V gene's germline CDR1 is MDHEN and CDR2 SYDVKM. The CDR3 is CASSLAGTGDEKLFF. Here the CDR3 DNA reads TGTGCCAGCAGTTTGGCCGGGACAGGGGATGAAAAACTGTTTTTT.

The CDR3 loop reads CASSLDPGGSEQFF. The CDR3 DNA is TGTGCCAGCAGCTTAGACCCTGGGGGCTCTGAGCAGTTCTTC. This sequence joins TRBV11-3 and TRBJ2-1; D may be TRBD1 (6 bases). CDR1 and CDR2 from the germline V gene are SGHNT and YENEEA. V was cut by 0 bases and J by 9 bases, with 12 bases left in between. The CDR3 contains 14 residues.

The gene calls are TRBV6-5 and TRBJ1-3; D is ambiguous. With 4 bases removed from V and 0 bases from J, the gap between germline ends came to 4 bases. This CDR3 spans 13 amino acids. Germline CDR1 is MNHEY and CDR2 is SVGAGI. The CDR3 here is CASSSYSGNTIYF. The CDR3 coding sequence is TGTGCCAGCAGTTCGTACTCTGGAAACACCATATATTTT.

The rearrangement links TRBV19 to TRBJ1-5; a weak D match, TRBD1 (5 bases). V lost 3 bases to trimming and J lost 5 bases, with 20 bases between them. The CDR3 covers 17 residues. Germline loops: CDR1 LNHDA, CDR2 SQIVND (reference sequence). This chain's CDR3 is CASSIFRARFQHQPQHF. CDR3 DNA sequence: TGTGCCAGTAGTATTTTCAGGGCCCGCTTCCAACATCAGCCCCAGCATTTT.

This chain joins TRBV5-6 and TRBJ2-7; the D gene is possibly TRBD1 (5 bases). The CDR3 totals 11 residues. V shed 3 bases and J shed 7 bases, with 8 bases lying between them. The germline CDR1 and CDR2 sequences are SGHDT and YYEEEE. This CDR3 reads CASSSTAEQYF. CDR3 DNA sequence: TGTGCCAGCAGCTCGACAGCTGAGCAGTACTTC.

Written as DNA, the CDR3 is TGCGCCAGCAGCCCAGGACAGGGCGCGGATGGCTACACCTTC. Translation: CASSPGQGADGYTF. The genes are TRBV5-1 and TRBJ1-2, with 8 bases fitting TRBD1. CDR3 length: 14 amino acids. Germline values: CDR1 SGHRS, CDR2 YFSETQ. The J segment lost 6 bases and the V segment lost 4 bases, leaving 8 bases of the junction unmatched. Drawing the rest from reference TRBV5-1 and TRBJ1-2, the complete variable domain is KAGVTQTPRYLIKTRGQQVTLSCSPISGHRSVSWYQQTPGQGLQFLFEYFSETQRNKGNFPGRFSGRQFSNSRSEMNVSTLELGDSALYLCASSPGQGADGYTFGSGTRLTVV.

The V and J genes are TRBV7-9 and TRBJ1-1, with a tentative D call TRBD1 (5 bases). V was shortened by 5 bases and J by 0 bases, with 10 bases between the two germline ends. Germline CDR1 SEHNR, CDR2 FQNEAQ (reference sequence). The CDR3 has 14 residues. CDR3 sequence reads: CASSPRAMNTEAFF. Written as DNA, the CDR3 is TGTGCCAGCAGCCCCAGGGCCATGAACACTGAAGCTTTCTTT.

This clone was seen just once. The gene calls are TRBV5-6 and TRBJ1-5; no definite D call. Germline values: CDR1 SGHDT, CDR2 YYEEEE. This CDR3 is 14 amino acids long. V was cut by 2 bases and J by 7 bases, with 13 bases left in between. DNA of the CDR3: TGTGCCAGCAGCTTTAGCGTTTCGGGACAGCCCCAGCATTTT. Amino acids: CASSFSVSGQPQHF.

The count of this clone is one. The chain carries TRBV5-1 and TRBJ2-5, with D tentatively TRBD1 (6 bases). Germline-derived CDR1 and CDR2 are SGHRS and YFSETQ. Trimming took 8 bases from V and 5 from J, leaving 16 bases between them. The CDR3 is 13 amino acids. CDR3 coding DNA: TGCGCCAGTAACAGGGCTCCTGGGGAGACCCAGTACTTC. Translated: CASNRAPGETQYF.

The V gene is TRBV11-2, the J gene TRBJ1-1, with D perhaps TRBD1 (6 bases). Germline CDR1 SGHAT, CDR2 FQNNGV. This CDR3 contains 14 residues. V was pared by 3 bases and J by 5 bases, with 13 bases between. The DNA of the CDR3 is TGTGCCAGCAGCTTGCAGGGGATGGGGACTGAAGCTTTCTTT. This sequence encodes CASSLQGMGTEAFF.

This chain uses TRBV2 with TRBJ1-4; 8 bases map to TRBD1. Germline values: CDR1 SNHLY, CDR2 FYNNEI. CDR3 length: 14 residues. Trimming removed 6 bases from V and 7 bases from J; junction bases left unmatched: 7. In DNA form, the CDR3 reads TGTGCCAGCAGGATTACAGGGGGAAGTGAAAAACTGTTTTTT. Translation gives CASRITGGSEKLFF.

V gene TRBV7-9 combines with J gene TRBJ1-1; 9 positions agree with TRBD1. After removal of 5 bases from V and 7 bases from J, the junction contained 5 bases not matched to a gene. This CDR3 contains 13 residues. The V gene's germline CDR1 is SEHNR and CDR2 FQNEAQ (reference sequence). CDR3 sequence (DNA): TGTGCCAGCAGCACGGGGACAGGGATTGAAGCTTTCTTT. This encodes CASSTGTGIEAFF.

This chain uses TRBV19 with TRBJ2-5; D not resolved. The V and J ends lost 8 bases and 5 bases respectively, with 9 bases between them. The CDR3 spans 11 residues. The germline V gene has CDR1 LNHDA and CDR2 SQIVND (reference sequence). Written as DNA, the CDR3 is TGTGCCAGTGCGCGGTCGGAGACCCAGTACTTC. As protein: CASARSETQYF.